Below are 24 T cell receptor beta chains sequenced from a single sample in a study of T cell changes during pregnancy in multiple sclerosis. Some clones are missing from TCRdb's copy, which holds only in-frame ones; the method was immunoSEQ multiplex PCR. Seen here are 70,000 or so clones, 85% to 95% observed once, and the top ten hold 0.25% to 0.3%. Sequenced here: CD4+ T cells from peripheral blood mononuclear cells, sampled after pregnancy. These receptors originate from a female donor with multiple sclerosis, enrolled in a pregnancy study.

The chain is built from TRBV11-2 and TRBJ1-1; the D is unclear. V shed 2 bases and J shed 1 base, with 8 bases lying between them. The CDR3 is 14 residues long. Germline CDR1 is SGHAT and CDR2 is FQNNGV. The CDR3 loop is CASSLSGGNTEAFF. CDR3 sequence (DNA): TGTGCCAGCAGCTTATCGGGAGGGAACACTGAAGCTTTCTTT.

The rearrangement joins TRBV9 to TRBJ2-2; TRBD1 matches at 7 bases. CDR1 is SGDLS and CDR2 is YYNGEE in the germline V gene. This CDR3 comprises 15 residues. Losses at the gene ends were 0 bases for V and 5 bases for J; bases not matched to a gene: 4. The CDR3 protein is CASSVVGQSTGELFF. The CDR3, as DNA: TGTGCCAGCAGCGTAGTGGGACAGTCGACCGGGGAGCTGTTTTTT.

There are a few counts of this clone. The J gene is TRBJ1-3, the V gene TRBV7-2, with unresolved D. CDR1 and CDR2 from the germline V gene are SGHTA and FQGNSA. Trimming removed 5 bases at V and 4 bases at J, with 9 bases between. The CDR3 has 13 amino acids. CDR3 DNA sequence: TGTGCCAGCAGCCCGGTTAACGGAAACACCATATATTTT. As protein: CASSPVNGNTIYF.

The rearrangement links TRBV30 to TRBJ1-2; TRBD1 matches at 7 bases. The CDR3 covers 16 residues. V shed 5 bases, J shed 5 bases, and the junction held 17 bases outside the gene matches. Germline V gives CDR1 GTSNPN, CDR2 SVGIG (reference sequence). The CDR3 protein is CAWVRSGTEISYGYTF. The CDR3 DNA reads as TGTGCCTGGGTCCGGTCGGGGACAGAGATCAGTTATGGCTACACCTTC.

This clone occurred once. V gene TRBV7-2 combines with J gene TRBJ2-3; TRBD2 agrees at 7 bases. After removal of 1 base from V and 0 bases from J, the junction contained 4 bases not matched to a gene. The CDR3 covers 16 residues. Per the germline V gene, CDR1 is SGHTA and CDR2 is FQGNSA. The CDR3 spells CASSLGPAGSTDTQYF. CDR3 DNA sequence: TGTGCCAGCAGCTTAGGACCAGCGGGAAGCACAGATACGCAGTATTTT.

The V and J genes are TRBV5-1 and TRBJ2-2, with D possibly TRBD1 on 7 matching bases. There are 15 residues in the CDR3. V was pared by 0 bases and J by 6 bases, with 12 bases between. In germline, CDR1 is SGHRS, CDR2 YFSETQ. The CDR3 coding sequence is TGCGCCAGCAGCTTGGTGCAGGGGGGTTCCGGGGAGCTGTTTTTT. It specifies CASSLVQGGSGELFF.

CDR3 coding DNA: TGTGCCAGCAGTGCGAGGCAGGGCACTCCGTTCTTC. Translating it yields CASSARQGTPFF. V usage is TRBV2 and J usage is TRBJ2-1; a possible D gene is TRBD1 (5 bases). The V gene's germline CDR1 is SNHLY and CDR2 FYNNEI. The V end was cut by 4 bases, the J end by 15 bases, with 16 bases between. The CDR3 is 12 amino acids.

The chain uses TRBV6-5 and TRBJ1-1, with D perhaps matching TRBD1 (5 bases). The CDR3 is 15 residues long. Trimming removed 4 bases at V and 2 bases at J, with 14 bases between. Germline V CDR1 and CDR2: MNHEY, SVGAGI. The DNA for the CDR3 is TGTGCCAGCAGTTTGTGGGTAAGGGGAAACACTGAAGCTTTCTTT. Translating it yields CASSLWVRGNTEAFF.

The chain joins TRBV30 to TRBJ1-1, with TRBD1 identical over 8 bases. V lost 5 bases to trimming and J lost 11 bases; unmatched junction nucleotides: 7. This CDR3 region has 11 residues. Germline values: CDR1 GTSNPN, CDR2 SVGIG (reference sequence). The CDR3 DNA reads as TGTGCCTGGCTCCGGACAGGGCTGGCTTTCTTT. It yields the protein CAWLRTGLAFF.

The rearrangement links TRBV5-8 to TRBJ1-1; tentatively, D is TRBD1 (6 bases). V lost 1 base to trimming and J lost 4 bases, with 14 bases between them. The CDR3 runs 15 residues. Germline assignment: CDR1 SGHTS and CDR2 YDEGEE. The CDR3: CASSLTGTFGTEAFF. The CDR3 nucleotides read TGTGCCAGCAGCTTGACGGGGACATTTGGCACTGAAGCTTTCTTT.

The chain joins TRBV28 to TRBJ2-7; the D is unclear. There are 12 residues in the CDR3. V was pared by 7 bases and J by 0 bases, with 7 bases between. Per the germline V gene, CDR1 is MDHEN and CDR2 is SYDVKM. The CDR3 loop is CASISSSYEQYF. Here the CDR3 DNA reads TGTGCCAGCATCTCGAGCTCCTACGAGCAGTACTTC.

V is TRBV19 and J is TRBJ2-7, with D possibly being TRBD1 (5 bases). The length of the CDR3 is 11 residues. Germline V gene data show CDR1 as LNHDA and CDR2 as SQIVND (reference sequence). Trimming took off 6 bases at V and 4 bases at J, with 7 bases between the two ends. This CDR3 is CASSTGYEQYF. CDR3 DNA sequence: TGTGCCAGTAGCACAGGATACGAGCAGTACTTC.

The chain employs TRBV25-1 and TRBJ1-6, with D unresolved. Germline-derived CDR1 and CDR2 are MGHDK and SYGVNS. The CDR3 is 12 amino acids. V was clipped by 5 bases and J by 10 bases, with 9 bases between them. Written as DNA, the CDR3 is TGTGCCAGCAGTAACACGAAATCACCCCTCCACTTT. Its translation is CASSNTKSPLHF.

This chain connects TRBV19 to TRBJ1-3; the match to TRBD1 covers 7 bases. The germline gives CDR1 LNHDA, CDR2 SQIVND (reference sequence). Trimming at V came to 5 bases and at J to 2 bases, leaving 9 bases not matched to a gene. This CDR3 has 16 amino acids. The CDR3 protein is CASSPLDRPAGNTIYF. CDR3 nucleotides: TGTGCCAGTAGTCCCCTGGACAGGCCGGCTGGAAACACCATATATTTT. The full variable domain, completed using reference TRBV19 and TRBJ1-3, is DGGITQSPKYLFRKEGQNVTLSCEQNLNHDAMYWYRQDPGQGLRLIYYSQIVNDFQKGDIAEGYSVSREKKESFPLTVTSAQKNPTAFYLCASSPLDRPAGNTIYFGEGSWLTVV.

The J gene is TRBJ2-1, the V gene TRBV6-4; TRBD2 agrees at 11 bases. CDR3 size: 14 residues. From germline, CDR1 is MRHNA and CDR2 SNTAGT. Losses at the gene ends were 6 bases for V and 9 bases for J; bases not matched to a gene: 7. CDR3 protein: CASRLAGGEGEQFF. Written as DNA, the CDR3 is TGTGCCAGCAGATTAGCGGGAGGGGAGGGTGAGCAGTTCTTC.

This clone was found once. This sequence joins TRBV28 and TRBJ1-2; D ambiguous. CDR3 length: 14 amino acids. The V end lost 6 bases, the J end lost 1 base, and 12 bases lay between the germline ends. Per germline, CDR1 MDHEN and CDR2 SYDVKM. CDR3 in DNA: TGTGCCAGCAGCCTGTCCAGATATAACTATGGCTACACCTTC. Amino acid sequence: CASSLSRYNYGYTF.

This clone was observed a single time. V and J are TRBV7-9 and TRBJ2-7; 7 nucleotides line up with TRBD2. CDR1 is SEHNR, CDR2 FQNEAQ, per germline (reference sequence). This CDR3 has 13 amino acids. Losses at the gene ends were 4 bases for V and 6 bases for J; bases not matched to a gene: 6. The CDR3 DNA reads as TGTGCCAGCAGCTCTCCGGGACTACGCGAGCAGTACTTC. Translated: CASSSPGLREQYF.

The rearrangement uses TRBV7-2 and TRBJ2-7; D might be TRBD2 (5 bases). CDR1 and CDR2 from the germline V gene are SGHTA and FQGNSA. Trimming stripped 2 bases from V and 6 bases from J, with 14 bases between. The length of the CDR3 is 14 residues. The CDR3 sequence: CASSLKGGPVEQYF. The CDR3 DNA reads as TGTGCCAGCAGCTTAAAAGGAGGACCAGTCGAGCAGTACTTC.

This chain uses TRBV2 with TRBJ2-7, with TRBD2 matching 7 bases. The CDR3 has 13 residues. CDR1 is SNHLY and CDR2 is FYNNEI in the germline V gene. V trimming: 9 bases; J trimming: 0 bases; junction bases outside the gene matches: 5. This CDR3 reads CASEAGSSYEQYF. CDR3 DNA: TGTGCCAGTGAAGCGGGGAGCTCCTACGAGCAGTACTTC.

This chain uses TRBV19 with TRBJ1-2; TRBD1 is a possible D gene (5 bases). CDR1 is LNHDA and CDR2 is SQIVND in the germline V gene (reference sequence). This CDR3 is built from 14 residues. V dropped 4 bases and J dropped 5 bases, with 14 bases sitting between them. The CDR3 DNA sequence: TGTGCCAGTAGTACCCTTGACAGAACTTATGGCTACACCTTC. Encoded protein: CASSTLDRTYGYTF.

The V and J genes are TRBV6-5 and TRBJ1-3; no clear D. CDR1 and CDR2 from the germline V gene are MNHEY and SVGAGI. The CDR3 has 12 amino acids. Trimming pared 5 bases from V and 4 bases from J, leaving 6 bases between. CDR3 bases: TGTGCCAGCAGTCCCGCGGGAAACACCATATATTTT. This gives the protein CASSPAGNTIYF.

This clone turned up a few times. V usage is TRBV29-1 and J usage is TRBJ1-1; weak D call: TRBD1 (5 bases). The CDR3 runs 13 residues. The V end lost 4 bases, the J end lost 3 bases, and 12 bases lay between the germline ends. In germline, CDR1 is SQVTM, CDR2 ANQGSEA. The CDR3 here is CSVVRGGYTEAFF. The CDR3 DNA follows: TGCAGCGTTGTCCGGGGGGGGTACACTGAAGCTTTCTTT.

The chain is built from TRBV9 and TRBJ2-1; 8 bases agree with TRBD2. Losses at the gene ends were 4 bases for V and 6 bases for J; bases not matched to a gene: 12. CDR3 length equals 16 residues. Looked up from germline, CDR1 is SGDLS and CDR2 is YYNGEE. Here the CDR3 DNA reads TGTGCCAGCAGCCCCCTGCAGTACGGGGGGGCCAATGAGCAGTTCTTC. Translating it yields CASSPLQYGGANEQFF.

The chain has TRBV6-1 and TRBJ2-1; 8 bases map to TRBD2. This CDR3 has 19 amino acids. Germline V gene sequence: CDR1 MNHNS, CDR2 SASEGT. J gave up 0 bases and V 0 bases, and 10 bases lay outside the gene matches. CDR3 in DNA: TGTGCCAGCAGTGAAGCGCTTCGGCGGGGGGCTAGCTCCTACAATGAGCAGTTCTTC. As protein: CASSEALRRGASSYNEQFF.